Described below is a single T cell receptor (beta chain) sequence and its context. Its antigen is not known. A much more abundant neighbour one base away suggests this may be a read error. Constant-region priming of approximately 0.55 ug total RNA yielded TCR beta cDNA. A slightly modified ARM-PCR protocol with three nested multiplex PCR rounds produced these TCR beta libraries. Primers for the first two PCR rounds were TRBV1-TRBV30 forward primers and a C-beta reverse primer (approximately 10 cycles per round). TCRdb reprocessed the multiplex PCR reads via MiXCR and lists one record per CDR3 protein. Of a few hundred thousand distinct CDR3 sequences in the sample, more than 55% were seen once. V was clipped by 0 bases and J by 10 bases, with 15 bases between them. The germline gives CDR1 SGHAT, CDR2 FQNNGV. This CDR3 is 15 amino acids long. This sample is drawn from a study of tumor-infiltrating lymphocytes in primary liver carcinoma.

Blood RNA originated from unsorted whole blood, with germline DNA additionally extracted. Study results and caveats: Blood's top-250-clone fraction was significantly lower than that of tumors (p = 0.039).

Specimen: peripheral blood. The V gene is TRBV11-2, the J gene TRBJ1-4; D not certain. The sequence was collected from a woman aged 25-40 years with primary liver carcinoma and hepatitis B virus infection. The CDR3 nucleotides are TGTGCCAGCAGCTTAGAGTGGATTAGGATTGGAAAACTGTTTTTT. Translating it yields CASSLEWIRIGKLFF. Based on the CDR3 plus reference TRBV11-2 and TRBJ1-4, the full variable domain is EAGVAQSPRYKIIEKRQSVAFWCNPISGHATLYWYQQILGQGPKLLIQFQNNGVVDDSQLPKDRFSAERLKGVDSTLKIQPAKLEDSAVYLCASSLEWIRIGKLFFGSGTQLSVL.